Presented here are 20 T cell receptor beta chains from one specimen sequenced in a study of blood T cell repertoires in COVID-19. The data were produced by immunoSEQ multiplex PCR, yet TCRdb's version contains in-frame clones alone and is incomplete. The sample contains a few hundred thousand clones, approximately 85% of which appear only once. The specimen sequenced was peripheral blood. The receptors derive from a woman aged 25 to 45 with acute or convalescent COVID-19.

This clone has a single count. The CDR3 loop is CASSFRAGRETQYF. CDR3 DNA: TGCGCCAGCAGCTTCAGAGCGGGACGGGAGACCCAGTACTTC. The chain carries TRBV5-1 and TRBJ2-5; 7 bases match TRBD2. Germline V gene sequence: CDR1 SGHRS, CDR2 YFSETQ. With 2 bases clipped from V and 5 bases from J, the junction kept 6 bases outside the gene matches. The length of the CDR3 is 14 residues.

This clone was found a few times. This chain links TRBV6-5 with TRBJ1-2; no reliable D call. V dropped 3 bases and J dropped 6 bases, with 11 bases sitting between them. This CDR3 contains 13 residues. Looked up from germline, CDR1 is MNHEY and CDR2 is SVGAGI. The CDR3 sequence is CASSYRQGDGYTF. Here the CDR3 DNA reads TGTGCCAGCAGTTATCGACAAGGTGATGGCTACACCTTC.

The chain uses TRBV5-4 and TRBJ2-7; 7 nucleotides agree with TRBD2. V lost 2 bases to trimming and J lost 3 bases; unmatched junction nucleotides: 8. CDR3 length equals 15 residues. CDR1 is SGHNT, CDR2 YYREEE, per germline (reference sequence). The CDR3 reads CASSLRVGGIYEQYF. CDR3 nucleotide sequence: TGTGCCAGCAGCTTAAGGGTCGGGGGGATCTACGAGCAGTACTTC.

The CDR3 protein is CASSIEGLPLHF. The CDR3 region has the DNA TGTGCCAGTAGTATTGAGGGTTTACCCCTCCACTTT. The rearrangement uses TRBV19 and TRBJ1-6, with unresolved D. Trimming took 3 bases from V and 12 from J, leaving 9 bases between them. Germline CDR1 LNHDA, CDR2 SQIVND (reference sequence). The CDR3 loop spans 12 amino acids.

The chain couples TRBV13 to TRBJ2-7, with TRBD2 matching over 7 bases. This CDR3 spans 14 amino acids. With V trimmed by 1 base and J by 4 bases, 4 bases remained unmatched. The germline gives CDR1 PRHDT, CDR2 FYEKMQ (reference sequence). Here the CDR3 reads CASSLERDLYEQYF. In DNA, the CDR3 is TGTGCCAGCAGCTTAGAGCGGGACCTTTACGAGCAGTACTTC. Complete variable domain (other parts from reference TRBV13 and TRBJ2-7): AAGVIQSPRHLIKEKRETATLKCYPIPRHDTVYWYQQGPGQDPQFLISFYEKMQSDKGSIPDRFSAQQFSDYHSELNMSSLELGDSALYFCASSLERDLYEQYFGPGTRLTVT.

CDR3 sequence (DNA): TGTGCCAGCAGCTCGGACAGGTGGGGCTACACCTTC. Its translation: CASSSDRWGYTF. This chain uses TRBV5-4 with TRBJ1-2, with 7 bases aligning to TRBD1. The germline V gene has CDR1 SGHNT and CDR2 YYREEE (reference sequence). The J segment lost 8 bases and the V segment lost 3 bases, leaving 4 bases of the junction unmatched. There are 12 residues in the CDR3.

The V gene is TRBV25-1, the J gene TRBJ2-1, with D perhaps TRBD1 (6 bases). With 6 bases removed from V and 0 bases from J, the gap between germline ends came to 12 bases. From germline, CDR1 is MGHDK and CDR2 SYGVNS. There are 15 residues in the CDR3. The CDR3 reads CASSSGHTSYNEQFF. The CDR3 DNA reads TGTGCCAGCAGCTCGGGACACACCTCCTACAATGAGCAGTTCTTC.

J is TRBJ2-1 and V is TRBV9; TRBD2 matches at 10 bases. The V segment lost 0 bases and the J segment 8 bases; nucleotides outside the gene matches: 8. Germline V gene data show CDR1 as SGDLS and CDR2 as YYNGEE. The CDR3 consists of 16 residues. For the CDR3, the DNA is TGTGCCAGCAGCGTAGTAGTTAGCGGGGGGTACCATGAGCAGTTCTTC. Encoded protein: CASSVVVSGGYHEQFF.

This sequence joins TRBV9 and TRBJ2-5; 8 bases fit TRBD2. The CDR3 runs to 17 residues. J was trimmed by 4 bases and V by 0 bases; bases with no gene match: 11. Germline loops: CDR1 SGDLS, CDR2 YYNGEE. In DNA form, the CDR3 reads TGTGCCAGCAGCGTAGCCCAGGACAGCGGGGGTTTAGAGACCCAGTACTTC. The encoded protein is CASSVAQDSGGLETQYF.

At least ten counts were recorded for this clone. The J gene is TRBJ1-6, the V gene TRBV19, with 8 nucleotides matching TRBD1. With V trimmed by 5 bases and J by 6 bases, 9 bases remained unmatched. Looked up from germline, CDR1 is LNHDA and CDR2 is SQIVND (reference sequence). The CDR3 length is 16 residues. The CDR3 nucleotides are TGTGCCAGTAGTCCGGGACAGGACTTTTTTAATTCACCCCTCCACTTT. Amino acids: CASSPGQDFFNSPLHF.

The chain recombines TRBV2 with TRBJ2-6; D is unresolved. This CDR3 contains 15 residues. Trimming removed 4 bases from V and 0 bases from J, with 7 bases in between. Per the germline V gene, CDR1 is SNHLY and CDR2 is FYNNEI. This CDR3 is CASSAVSSGANVLTF. CDR3 in DNA: TGTGCCAGCAGTGCCGTGAGCTCTGGGGCCAACGTCCTGACTTTC.

This chain joins TRBV5-6 and TRBJ1-5; D uncertain. This CDR3 is built from 14 residues. V was cut by 0 bases and J by 3 bases, with 7 bases left in between. Germline CDR1 SGHDT, CDR2 YYEEEE. The CDR3 is CASSLGQVNQPQHF. CDR3 sequence (DNA): TGTGCCAGCAGCTTGGGGCAGGTCAATCAGCCCCAGCATTTT.

The rearrangement links TRBV29-1 to TRBJ1-3, with TRBD1 matching 8 bases. The trim removed 6 bases at V and 4 bases at J, leaving 5 bases unmatched. The CDR3 loop spans 13 amino acids. Germline-derived CDR1 and CDR2 are SQVTM and ANQGSEA. The CDR3 DNA sequence: TGCAGCGTGGACAGGGAGGGAGGAAACACCATATATTTT. Residues: CSVDREGGNTIYF.

The chain has TRBV30 and TRBJ2-2, with D maybe TRBD1 (6 bases). Looked up from germline, CDR1 is GTSNPN and CDR2 is SVGIG (reference sequence). CDR3 length equals 14 residues. The germline V and J ends were trimmed by 2 bases and 3 bases, with 10 bases remaining between them. The CDR3 loop is CAWSTGQYTGELFF. The CDR3 DNA sequence: TGTGCCTGGAGTACCGGACAGTACACCGGGGAGCTGTTTTTT.

The V gene is TRBV5-1, the J gene TRBJ2-6, with D perhaps TRBD2 (6 bases). CDR1 and CDR2 (germline): SGHRS, YFSETQ. The CDR3 is 18 residues long. V was pared by 2 bases and J by 0 bases, with 15 bases between. In nucleotides, the CDR3 is TGCGCCAGCAGCTTACTAGCCGGGGGAAACTCTGGGGCCAACGTCCTGACTTTC. Translating it yields CASSLLAGGNSGANVLTF.

The chain combines TRBV27 with TRBJ1-5; possible D gene TRBD1, 6 bases. Trimming cost V 6 bases and J 11 bases, with 23 bases left between them. The CDR3 covers 15 residues. Germline CDR1 and CDR2: MNHEY and SMNVEV (reference sequence). CDR3 sequence reads: CASSQTGQPLSAQHF. CDR3 sequence (DNA): TGTGCCAGCAGCCAAACCGGACAGCCCCTTTCGGCCCAGCATTTT.

This chain uses TRBV29-1 with TRBJ2-2; 7 bases are shared with TRBD1. The CDR3 length is 13 residues. Germline V CDR1 and CDR2: SQVTM, ANQGSEA. With V trimmed by 4 bases and J by 5 bases, 4 bases remained unmatched. Here the CDR3 reads CSVVQGVTGELFF. For the CDR3, the DNA is TGCAGCGTTGTCCAGGGGGTGACCGGGGAGCTGTTTTTT.

A few counts support this clone. The CDR3 DNA is TGTGCCAGCAGCCCGATCGGTCACACCGGGGAGCTGTTTTTT. Its protein product is CASSPIGHTGELFF. The rearrangement joins TRBV27 to TRBJ2-2; no reliable D call. Per the germline V gene, CDR1 is MNHEY and CDR2 is SMNVEV (reference sequence). Trimming took off 6 bases at V and 3 bases at J, with 11 bases between the two ends. This CDR3 has 14 amino acids.

The chain combines TRBV6-1 with TRBJ2-5; no definite D call. The germline V gene encodes CDR1 MNHNS and CDR2 SASEGT. The CDR3 is 15 amino acids. Trimming shortened V by 2 bases and J by 1 base, and 11 bases separated the two germline ends. The DNA for the CDR3 is TGTGCCAGCAGTGAAAGTTGGAGACCCCAAGAGACCCAGTACTTC. It encodes CASSESWRPQETQYF.

V gene TRBV5-4 combines with J gene TRBJ1-2, with a weak D call TRBD1 (6 bases). Germline values: CDR1 SGHNT, CDR2 YYREEE (reference sequence). The CDR3 runs to 16 residues. Trimming pared 0 bases from V and 8 bases from J, leaving 20 bases between. CDR3 loop: CASSLDSAGAKWGYTF. CDR3 in DNA: TGTGCCAGCAGCTTGGATTCGGCGGGGGCGAAGTGGGGCTACACCTTC.